This T cell receptor (beta chain) emerged from a study of T cell changes during pregnancy in multiple sclerosis. Repertoires were generated with immunoSEQ multiplex PCR, while TCRdb's copy carries only in-frame clones and drops some. Of about 27,000 clones in the sample, almost 90% were seen once. Ten or more counts support this clone. This CDR3 has 16 amino acids. This chain joins TRBV21-1 and TRBJ2-5; no DNA check was done on the table's D call, TRBD1. TRBV21-1 is a recognized pseudogene. This receptor was taken from a female donor with multiple sclerosis, enrolled in a pregnancy study. The input for sequencing was CD8+ T cells from peripheral blood mononuclear cells, taken in the second trimester of pregnancy. In DNA, the CDR3 is TGTGCCAGCAGGGACGGGACAGGGGTCAGGAGGGAGACCCAGTACTTC. It specifies CASRDGTGVRRETQYF.